This T cell receptor beta chain was sequenced in a study of post-analysis software for immune sequencing data. Study context: There were relapsing-remitting, secondary progressive and progressive-relapsing multiple sclerosis among the disease courses included.

The study, taken as a whole, reports: There were roughly 5 TRBV segments more frequent in patients than controls, and TRBV5-6, TRBV5-1 and TRBV20-1 were among them. Patients with multiple sclerosis recorded significantly lower normalized Chao1 diversity than controls, the study found.

Unique molecular identifiers were carried by the TCR beta cDNA libraries. The authors obtained approximately 540,000 cDNA molecules from roughly 1.1 to 9.2 million T cells. Via MiXCR, TCRdb re-called the PCR reads, giving one row per CDR3 protein. The table lists over 250,000 distinct CDR3 sequences, less than 40% of them singletons. Only one count was recorded for this clonotype. Antigen specificity is unknown. The V and J ends lost 1 base and 9 bases, in that order; junction bases with no gene match: 10. The CDR3 is 15 residues long. Per the germline V gene, CDR1 is DFQATT and CDR2 is SNEGSKA (reference sequence).

This receptor was obtained from a girl between 5 and 17 years old with multiple sclerosis. The chain carries TRBV20-1 and TRBJ2-1; 9 bases line up with TRBD2. Sequenced: blood. CDR3: CSARGGVAGAGEQFF. The CDR3, as DNA: TGCAGTGCTAGAGGAGGGGTAGCGGGAGCAGGTGAGCAGTTCTTC.